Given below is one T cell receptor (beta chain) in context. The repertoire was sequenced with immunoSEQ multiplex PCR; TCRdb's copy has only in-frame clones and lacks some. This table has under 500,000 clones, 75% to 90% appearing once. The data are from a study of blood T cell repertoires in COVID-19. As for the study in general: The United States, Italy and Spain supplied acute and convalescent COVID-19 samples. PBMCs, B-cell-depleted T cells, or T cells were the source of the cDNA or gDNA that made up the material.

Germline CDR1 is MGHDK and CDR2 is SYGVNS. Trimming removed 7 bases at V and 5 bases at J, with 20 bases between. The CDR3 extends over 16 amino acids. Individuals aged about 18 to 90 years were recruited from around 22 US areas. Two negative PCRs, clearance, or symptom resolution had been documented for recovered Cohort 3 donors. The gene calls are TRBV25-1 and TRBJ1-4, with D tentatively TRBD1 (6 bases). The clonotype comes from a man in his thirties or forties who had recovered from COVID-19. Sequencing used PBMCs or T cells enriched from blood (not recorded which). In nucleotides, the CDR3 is TGTGCCAGCACCCCGGGGAAGGACAGCCCGAATGAAAAACTGTTTTTT. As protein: CASTPGKDSPNEKLFF.